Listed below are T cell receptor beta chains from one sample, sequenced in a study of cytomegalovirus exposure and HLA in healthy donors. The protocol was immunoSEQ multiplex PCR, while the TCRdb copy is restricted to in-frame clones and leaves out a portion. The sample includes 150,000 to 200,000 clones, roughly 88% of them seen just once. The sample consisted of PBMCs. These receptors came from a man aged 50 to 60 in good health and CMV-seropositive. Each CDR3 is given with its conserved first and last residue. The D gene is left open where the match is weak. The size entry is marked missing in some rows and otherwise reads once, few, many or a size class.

CDR3 DNA: TGTGCCAGCAGCTTAGTAGGACTAGGCGTGGAGGAGACCCAGTACTTC; CDR3 protein: CASSLVGLGVEETQYF; V gene: TRBV7-3; clone size: .; J gene: TRBJ2-5; D gene: TRBD2
CDR3 DNA: TGCGCCAGCAGCCGGGAGGGATATGACCCTAATGAAAAACTGTTTTTT; CDR3 protein: CASSREGYDPNEKLFF; V gene: TRBV4-1; clone size: .; J gene: TRBJ1-4; D gene: .
CDR3 DNA: TGTGCCAGCAGTGAACAGGGGGCGGACACTGAAGCTTTCTTT; CDR3 protein: CASSEQGADTEAFF; V gene: TRBV6-1; clone size: .; J gene: TRBJ1-1; D gene: TRBD1
CDR3 DNA: TGTGCCAGCAGTACTGATCGGGTCGGGGAGCTGTTTTTT; CDR3 protein: CASSTDRVGELFF; V gene: TRBV2; clone size: .; J gene: TRBJ2-2; D gene: .
CDR3 DNA: TGTGCCAGCAGTTCCACCTCCGTCGGGAATACAGGGGGCAACTATAATTCACCCCTCCACTTT; CDR3 protein: CASSSTSVGNTGGNYNSPLHF; V gene: TRBV27; clone size: .; J gene: TRBJ1-6; D gene: TRBD1
CDR3 DNA: TGTGCCTGGCACAGGGACACCATATATTTT; CDR3 protein: CAWHRDTIYF; V gene: TRBV30; clone size: .; J gene: TRBJ1-3; D gene: .
CDR3 DNA: TGTGCCAGCCGAGGGCCCTACAATGAGCAGTTCTTC; CDR3 protein: CASRGPYNEQFF; V gene: TRBV27; clone size: .; J gene: TRBJ2-1; D gene: .
CDR3 DNA: TGTGCCAGAAGTTACAGCTTAAACACTGAAGCTTTCTTT; CDR3 protein: CARSYSLNTEAFF; V gene: TRBV2; clone size: .; J gene: TRBJ1-1; D gene: .
CDR3 DNA: TGCGCCAGCAGCCTCAGGACTAGCGGGACAGATACGCAGTATTTT; CDR3 protein: CASSLRTSGTDTQYF; V gene: TRBV5-1; clone size: .; J gene: TRBJ2-3; D gene: TRBD2
CDR3 DNA: TGTGCCAGCAGCCTTAGAATAGCGGCAGATACGCAGTATTTT; CDR3 protein: CASSLRIAADTQYF; V gene: TRBV5-4; clone size: .; J gene: TRBJ2-3; D gene: .
CDR3 DNA: TGTGCCAGCAGCCCAAGGCGGGGATTCTCCTACGAGCAGTACTTC; CDR3 protein: CASSPRRGFSYEQYF; V gene: TRBV7-3; clone size: .; J gene: TRBJ2-7; D gene: .
CDR3 DNA: TGTGCCATAGGTGGGGAAGCGGGATCTTACAATGAGCAGTTCTTC; CDR3 protein: CAIGGEAGSYNEQFF; V gene: TRBV10-3; clone size: .; J gene: TRBJ2-1; D gene: TRBD2
CDR3 DNA: TGTGCCAGCAGCTTGGTTGACAGACCTTCAAGCGGCTACACCTTC; CDR3 protein: CASSLVDRPSSGYTF; V gene: TRBV5-4; clone size: .; J gene: TRBJ1-2; D gene: .
CDR3 DNA: TGTGCCAGCACGGGAGATGAGTTTGGCTACACCTTC; CDR3 protein: CASTGDEFGYTF; V gene: TRBV7-9; clone size: .; J gene: TRBJ1-2; D gene: .
CDR3 DNA: TGTGCCAGCAGCTTGCGCCGTACCGGACTAGCGGACACCGGGGAGCTGTTTTTT; CDR3 protein: CASSLRRTGLADTGELFF; V gene: TRBV5-6; clone size: once; J gene: TRBJ2-2; D gene: TRBD2
CDR3 DNA: TGTGCCCAGGGGGCTAGTGAGCAGTTCTTC; CDR3 protein: CAQGASEQFF; V gene: TRBV2; clone size: .; J gene: TRBJ2-1; D gene: TRBD1
CDR3 DNA: TGTGCCAGTAGTAGCGGGAACCCCTACGAGCAGTACTTC; CDR3 protein: CASSSGNPYEQYF; V gene: TRBV19; clone size: .; J gene: TRBJ2-7; D gene: .
CDR3 DNA: TGTGCCAGCAGTCCCCGACAGGGAGGCACTGAAGCTTTCTTT; CDR3 protein: CASSPRQGGTEAFF; V gene: TRBV6-4; clone size: .; J gene: TRBJ1-1; D gene: TRBD1
CDR3 DNA: TGTGCCAGCAGTGACACAGGGGGGGCTGAAGCTTTCTTT; CDR3 protein: CASSDTGGAEAFF; V gene: TRBV2; clone size: .; J gene: TRBJ1-1; D gene: TRBD1
CDR3 DNA: TGTGCCTGGAGTCATGGACAGGGGGTATCTAACGAAAAACTGTTTTTT; CDR3 protein: CAWSHGQGVSNEKLFF; V gene: TRBV30; clone size: once; J gene: TRBJ1-4; D gene: TRBD1
CDR3 DNA: TGTGCCAGCAGCTTAGGGACAGGGGACTATGGCTACACCTTC; CDR3 protein: CASSLGTGDYGYTF; V gene: TRBV7-8; clone size: .; J gene: TRBJ1-2; D gene: TRBD1
CDR3 DNA: TGTGCCAGTAGTTCACGGACTAGTCGGGAGACCCAGTACTTC; CDR3 protein: CASSSRTSRETQYF; V gene: TRBV19; clone size: .; J gene: TRBJ2-5; D gene: TRBD2
CDR3 DNA: TGTGCCAGCAGCCCTAGACTGACAGGGGGTGACGTCCTGACTTTC; CDR3 protein: CASSPRLTGGDVLTF; V gene: TRBV2; clone size: .; J gene: TRBJ2-6; D gene: TRBD1
CDR3 DNA: TGTGCCAGCACCTCTCTGTCGGGGGGGGGATACTATGGCTACACCTTC; CDR3 protein: CASTSLSGGGYYGYTF; V gene: TRBV25-1; clone size: .; J gene: TRBJ1-2; D gene: .
CDR3 DNA: TGTGCCAGCAGTGAAGGGCAGGTTAATTACGAGCAGTACTTC; CDR3 protein: CASSEGQVNYEQYF; V gene: TRBV2; clone size: few; J gene: TRBJ2-7; D gene: .
CDR3 DNA: TGTGCCAGCTCACCATTACCGACTAGCGGGGGTAGCACAGATACGCAGTATTTT; CDR3 protein: CASSPLPTSGGSTDTQYF; V gene: TRBV18; clone size: .; J gene: TRBJ2-3; D gene: TRBD2
CDR3 DNA: TGTGCCAGCAGCGGTAGCGGGAGTGGCCGAGAGACCCAGTACTTC; CDR3 protein: CASSGSGSGRETQYF; V gene: TRBV9; clone size: .; J gene: TRBJ2-5; D gene: TRBD2
CDR3 DNA: TGTGCCAGCACCTTCACACCTGAAAAACTGTTTTTT; CDR3 protein: CASTFTPEKLFF; V gene: TRBV28; clone size: few; J gene: TRBJ1-4; D gene: .
CDR3 DNA: TGTGCCAGCAGTGAACCCGGTTTCGGGGAGCTGTTTTTT; CDR3 protein: CASSEPGFGELFF; V gene: TRBV9; clone size: .; J gene: TRBJ2-2; D gene: .
CDR3 DNA: TGTGCCAGCAGCTTGATGGGGCAGGGGGCGAGAGAAGCTTTCTTT; CDR3 protein: CASSLMGQGAREAFF; V gene: TRBV5-5; clone size: once; J gene: TRBJ1-1; D gene: TRBD1
CDR3 DNA: TGTGCCAGCAGTTACGCAGGGGGCAGGACCGGGGAGCTGTTTTTT; CDR3 protein: CASSYAGGRTGELFF; V gene: TRBV6-5; clone size: .; J gene: TRBJ2-2; D gene: TRBD1
CDR3 DNA: TGTGCCAGCAGCTTAAAGTCGGGCACAGATACGCAGTATTTT; CDR3 protein: CASSLKSGTDTQYF; V gene: TRBV5-4; clone size: few; J gene: TRBJ2-3; D gene: .
CDR3 DNA: TGTGCCAGCAGCTTAGGGAGCGGGGGAGAGACCCAGTACTTC; CDR3 protein: CASSLGSGGETQYF; V gene: TRBV7-9; clone size: .; J gene: TRBJ2-5; D gene: TRBD2
CDR3 DNA: TGTGCCACCAGCACTCTAGCGGGGGGCTACAATGAGCAGTTCTTC; CDR3 protein: CATSTLAGGYNEQFF; V gene: TRBV15; clone size: .; J gene: TRBJ2-1; D gene: TRBD2
CDR3 DNA: TGTGCCACCAGCACAACCTTTTGGGGGGGGCCAGGGATGAACACTGAAGCTTTCTTT; CDR3 protein: CATSTTFWGGPGMNTEAFF; V gene: TRBV15; clone size: .; J gene: TRBJ1-1; D gene: .
CDR3 DNA: TGTGCCAGCAGCGCCACCACCGGGACAAATAATTCACCCCTCCACTTT; CDR3 protein: CASSATTGTNNSPLHF; V gene: TRBV9; clone size: once; J gene: TRBJ1-6; D gene: .
CDR3 DNA: TGTGCCACCACCCTAGCGGGGGGGCCATACGAGCAGTACTTC; CDR3 protein: CATTLAGGPYEQYF; V gene: TRBV6-1; clone size: .; J gene: TRBJ2-7; D gene: TRBD2
CDR3 DNA: TGTGCCAGCAGTTACTTGGGACAGATGAACACTGAAGCTTTCTTT; CDR3 protein: CASSYLGQMNTEAFF; V gene: TRBV6-5; clone size: .; J gene: TRBJ1-1; D gene: TRBD1
CDR3 DNA: TGTGCCAGCAGTCCAACTAGCGGGGGGGAGGACGAGCAGTACTTC; CDR3 protein: CASSPTSGGEDEQYF; V gene: TRBV28; clone size: .; J gene: TRBJ2-7; D gene: TRBD2
CDR3 DNA: TGTGCCAGCACCGTGAGCGGGGGGGCCTTAGATACGCAGTATTTT; CDR3 protein: CASTVSGGALDTQYF; V gene: TRBV6-5; clone size: .; J gene: TRBJ2-3; D gene: TRBD2
CDR3 DNA: TGTGCCAGTAGTCCCAGCGGGGCCCCGAACACCGGGGAGCTGTTTTTT; CDR3 protein: CASSPSGAPNTGELFF; V gene: TRBV19; clone size: few; J gene: TRBJ2-2; D gene: TRBD2
CDR3 DNA: TGTGCCAGCTCACCCAATATTGCGGGCGTAGAGACCCAGTACTTC; CDR3 protein: CASSPNIAGVETQYF; V gene: TRBV18; clone size: .; J gene: TRBJ2-5; D gene: .
CDR3 DNA: TGTGCCAGCTCACCCTCGACGGGACAGAGCTCCTACGAGCAGTACTTC; CDR3 protein: CASSPSTGQSSYEQYF; V gene: TRBV18; clone size: .; J gene: TRBJ2-7; D gene: TRBD1
CDR3 DNA: TGTGCCAGCAGCTGGGACAGGGGACATGAGCAGTTCTTC; CDR3 protein: CASSWDRGHEQFF; V gene: TRBV5-6; clone size: .; J gene: TRBJ2-1; D gene: TRBD1
CDR3 DNA: TGTGCCAGCAGTTCCTCGACCCGGACAGGCGAGTATGGCTACACCTTC; CDR3 protein: CASSSSTRTGEYGYTF; V gene: TRBV6-5; clone size: .; J gene: TRBJ1-2; D gene: TRBD1
CDR3 DNA: TGTGCCAGCAGCGCGGGACAGTCGAACACTGAAGCTTTCTTT; CDR3 protein: CASSAGQSNTEAFF; V gene: TRBV9; clone size: .; J gene: TRBJ1-1; D gene: TRBD1
CDR3 DNA: TGTGCCAGCAGCTCGCGAGGAGGGGGCTTCGAGCAGTACTTC; CDR3 protein: CASSSRGGGFEQYF; V gene: TRBV4-2; clone size: .; J gene: TRBJ2-7; D gene: .
CDR3 DNA: TGTGCCATCCAAAGTACAGGGGTTAGAACTGAAGCTTTCTTT; CDR3 protein: CAIQSTGVRTEAFF; V gene: TRBV10-3; clone size: .; J gene: TRBJ1-1; D gene: TRBD1
CDR3 DNA: TGTGCCAGCAGCTTAGGGCGAAGCGGGGGGGCATTGAGGACAGATACGCAGTATTTT; CDR3 protein: CASSLGRSGGALRTDTQYF; V gene: TRBV7-8; clone size: few; J gene: TRBJ2-3; D gene: TRBD2
CDR3 DNA: TGTGCCAGCAGTGCCTATACTGATCTCTATTCTGGAAACACCATATATTTT; CDR3 protein: CASSAYTDLYSGNTIYF; V gene: TRBV2; clone size: .; J gene: TRBJ1-3; D gene: .
CDR3 DNA: TGTGCCAGCACTACGTCGGGGATCTCTGGAAACACCATATATTTT; CDR3 protein: CASTTSGISGNTIYF; V gene: TRBV6-1; clone size: .; J gene: TRBJ1-3; D gene: .
CDR3 DNA: TGTGCCAGCAGCGTAGACCCCCTGGGCGGGGCGGTCGAGACCCAGTACTTC; CDR3 protein: CASSVDPLGGAVETQYF; V gene: TRBV9; clone size: .; J gene: TRBJ2-5; D gene: .
CDR3 DNA: TGTGCCAGCAGCCAAGTATACGGCGGCACTGAAGCTTTCTTT; CDR3 protein: CASSQVYGGTEAFF; V gene: TRBV14; clone size: .; J gene: TRBJ1-1; D gene: .
CDR3 DNA: TGTGCCTGGAGCTCTAACACCGGGGAGCTGTTTTTT; CDR3 protein: CAWSSNTGELFF; V gene: TRBV30; clone size: .; J gene: TRBJ2-2; D gene: .